The clone carrying this T cell receptor (beta chain) was detected once. Its target is not known. This entry is derived from a study of long-term antiretroviral therapy in people with HIV. Broader study findings: Within the repertoire, clones expanded before ART were dominant at all time points. ART adherence, viral resistance and therapy changes were undocumented. HIV repertoires spanned narrower CDR3 length ranges than controls.

Trimming stripped 2 bases from V and 7 bases from J, with 9 bases between. The CDR3 consists of 13 residues. Germline CDR1 and CDR2: MRHNA and SNTAGT. A v3.0 immunoSEQ assay was performed at survey level. Only in-frame clones appear in the TCRdb table, and some are missing; sequencing was by immunoSEQ multiplex PCR. In the table there are 20,000 to 25,000 clones, about 91% of which are singletons. Each donor provided at least one pre-ART PBMC sample and at least two post-ART PBMC samples. Sequenced material: unsorted PBMCs, taken 4.4 years after starting antiretroviral therapy. V and J are TRBV6-4 and TRBJ1-5; D call uncertain. The source of this sequence is a woman aged 50 to 60 with HIV. CDR3 coding DNA: TGTGCCAGCAGTGACAGGGAGGGCCAGCCCCAGCATTTT. It is translated as CASSDREGQPQHF.